The rows below give T cell receptor beta chains drawn from one sample of a study of spatial heterogeneity in lung cancer. TCRdb redid the calling of the 5' RACE reads with MiXCR, one entry per CDR3 protein. The data hold tens of thousands of distinct CDR3 sequences, with around 5% observed a single time. Sequencing was performed on PBMCs, taken at surgery. Receptors were obtained from a male donor with early-stage non-small cell lung cancer. Each CDR3 is given with its conserved first and last residue. The D gene is left open where the match is weak. The listing skips clone size in some rows; elsewhere it reads once, few, many or a size class.

>TRBJ1-1|-|TRBV29-1|many
TGCAGCGTTGCAAGGAACACTGAAGCTTTCTTT
CSVARNTEAFF
>TRBJ2-6|-|TRBV6-2/TRBV6-3|many
TGTGCCAGCACCTACGGTCTGACTAATATTGGGGCCAACGTCCTGACTTTC
CASTYGLTNIGANVLTF
>TRBJ2-5|-|TRBV7-6|many
TGTGCCAGCAGAGCAGGGGCGGGAGAGACCCAGTACTTC
CASRAGAGETQYF
>TRBJ2-3|-|TRBV20-1|many
TGCAGTGCTAGAGATTTTCCTGTAGATACGCAGTATTTT
CSARDFPVDTQYF
>TRBJ2-7|-|TRBV30|many
TGTGCCTGGGAGGGGCAGGTCGGGGAGCAGTACTTC
CAWEGQVGEQYF
>TRBJ1-4|-|TRBV20-1|-
TGCAGTGCTAGAGCGGTCCTGGCTAATGAAAAACTGTTTTTT
CSARAVLANEKLFF
>TRBJ2-3|TRBD1|TRBV12-3/TRBV12-4|many
TGTGCCAGCAGTTGGGACAGGGTGGAGGCAGATACGCAGTATTTT
CASSWDRVEADTQYF
>TRBJ2-7|-|TRBV3-1|many
TGTGCCAGCAGCCGCGGTTCCTACGAGCAGTACTTC
CASSRGSYEQYF
>TRBJ2-4|-|TRBV7-9|medium-sized
TGTGCCAGCAGCGCAGGGTCAATCCTAGCCAAAAACATTCAGTACTTC
CASSAGSILAKNIQYF
>TRBJ1-1|TRBD1|TRBV6-6|-
TGTGCCAGCAGTTGGGACAGGGCTGAAGCTTTCTTT
CASSWDRAEAFF
>TRBJ1-5|-|TRBV18|many
TGTGCCAGCTCACCACGAGGAAGCAATCAGCCCCAGCATTTT
CASSPRGSNQPQHF
>TRBJ2-2|TRBD1|TRBV11-2|many
TGTGCCAGCAGCAACAGGGGCAGGAGGAACACCGGGGAGCTGTTTTTT
CASSNRGRRNTGELFF
>TRBJ2-3|TRBD2|TRBV9|many
TGTGCCAGCAGCGCCCACCCTAGCGGGGGGAGCACAGATACGCAGTATTTT
CASSAHPSGGSTDTQYF
>TRBJ2-2|TRBD2|TRBV6-5|-
TGTGCCAGCAGCCCCTCCACTAGCGGGAGGCGGGGCGGGGAGCTGTTTTTT
CASSPSTSGRRGGELFF
>TRBJ2-7|TRBD1|TRBV11-1|many
TGTGCCAGCAGCGCCGGGACAGGGCCGCTCTACGAGCAGTACTTC
CASSAGTGPLYEQYF
>TRBJ1-3|-|TRBV20-1|medium-sized
TGCAGTGCTGCCCGAGGGCAGACAGGAAACACCATATATTTT
CSAARGQTGNTIYF
>TRBJ2-1|-|TRBV7-3|medium-sized
TGTGCCAGCAGCTTAACGACGGGGCCATACAATGAGCAGTTCTTC
CASSLTTGPYNEQFF
>TRBJ2-1|TRBD2|TRBV3-1|many
TGTGCCAGCAGCCAAGGGGACCGCGGGGGGCGATACAATGAGCAGTTCTTC
CASSQGDRGGRYNEQFF
>TRBJ1-1|-|TRBV5-1|medium-sized
TGCGCCAGCAGCTTGGTGCCGGGGTCGGAAGAAGCTTTCTTT
CASSLVPGSEEAFF
>TRBJ2-3|TRBD2|TRBV29-1|many
TGCAGTACAAAGGGGACTAGCGGGAGTGGTTGGAGCACAGATACGCAGTATTTT
CSTKGTSGSGWSTDTQYF
>TRBJ2-3|-|TRBV29-1|few
TGCAGCGTTGAAGGCCTCCATGGGGATACGCAGTATTTT
CSVEGLHGDTQYF
>TRBJ2-1|TRBD2|TRBV7-3|many
TGTGCCAGCAGCACCACTAGCGGGAGTCACAATGAGCAGTTCTTC
CASSTTSGSHNEQFF